These 2 T cell receptor beta chains came from one sample sequenced in a study of monozygotic twins with inflammatory bowel disease. TCRdb reanalyzed the 5' RACE reads and collapses them to one entry per CDR3 protein, without DNA. The table lists 200,000 to 250,000 distinct CDR3 sequences, with around 1.5% in the top ten. The sequencing sample was made of blood. The receptor set was obtained from a human donor with ulcerative colitis or Crohn's disease, or a healthy co-twin of an affected twin (not recorded which).

The V gene is TRBV7-8, the J gene TRBJ1-3; as DNA is missing, the TRBD1 call by TCRdb cannot be tested. Germline CDR1 reads SGHVS; CDR2 reads FQNEAQ. This CDR3 region has 16 residues. CDR3 sequence reads: CASSTQAQGSGNTIYF.

The rearrangement links TRBV12-3 or TRBV12-4 to TRBJ1-6; there is no DNA to check the TCRdb D call of TRBD1. The CDR3 runs 14 residues. The CDR3 here is CASSERTVYSPLHF.